This TCR beta chain appears in the sequencing data of a study of blood T cell repertoires in COVID-19. Overall study context: From T cells, B-cell-depleted T cells, or PBMCs came the material, which was cDNA or gDNA.

Germline CDR1 reads SGHVS; CDR2 reads FNYEAQ. Between the trimmed V and J ends, which lost 3 bases and 6 bases, there was a span of 9 bases. The CDR3 loop spans 13 amino acids. Produced via immunoSEQ multiplex PCR; TCRdb's table is partial and in-frame only. The table shows around 300,000 clones, with about four fifths occurring only once. The clonotype was recovered from a woman in her forties or fifties who had recovered from COVID-19. The rearrangement links TRBV7-6 to TRBJ2-1, with unresolved D. Sequencing input: peripheral blood. The CDR3 DNA reads TGTGCCAGCAGCTTGGGCCAAAGCAATGAGCAGTTCTTC. The encoded protein is CASSLGQSNEQFF.